The clone carrying this TCR beta chain was counted only a few times. Its antigen is still unknown. The sample is drawn from a study of human T cells and chemical hapten exposure. TCRdb redid the calling of the RACE reads with MiXCR, one entry per CDR3 protein. The sample includes about 60,000 distinct CDR3 sequences, approximately 10% of them seen just once. The V segment lost 5 bases and the J segment 11 bases; nucleotides outside the gene matches: 10. The CDR3 is made up of 15 amino acids. Germline loops: CDR1 MNHEY, CDR2 SMNVEV (reference sequence). The sample's time point: pre-sensitization, week 0. Treatment described: therapeutic diphenylcyclopropenone sensitization with weekly scalp DPC. Study-level results: TCRs whose frequency exceeded 1 in 1000 remained the same following DPC sensitization.

The source is a woman aged 40 to 50 with alopecia areata. Some clones in this sample may be carry-over from other donors' samples. This sample comprised whole blood, obtained in connection with sensitization to the hapten diphenylcyclopropenone (DPC). This chain joins TRBV27 and TRBJ2-1, with 12 bases aligning to TRBD2. The CDR3: CASSITSGRNGQQFF. The DNA of the CDR3 is TGTGCCAGCAGTATCACTAGCGGGAGGAATGGACAGCAGTTCTTC.